The table lists the clone carrying this T cell receptor beta chain with a few counts. Trimming cost V 4 bases and J 1 base, with 26 bases left between them. Germline loops: CDR1 SGHRS, CDR2 YFSETQ. The CDR3 is made up of 19 amino acids. This sample's time point: after trial treatment. The treatment is: LDRT plus nivolumab, ipilimumab, low-dose cyclophosphamide and aspirin (RACIN trial). Every donor was treated with nivolumab, ipilimumab, aspirin, low-dose cyclophosphamide and also low-dose radiotherapy. The sample is drawn from a study of low-dose radiotherapy and immunotherapy resistance in tumors. Whole-study context: Each fraction given to Cohort 2 every two weeks delivered 1 Gy, and the total reached 13 Gy over 26 weeks. Intravenous cyclophosphamide 200 mg/m2 was given every two weeks, one day before radiation and immunotherapy.

Primers targeting TRAV and TRBV primed first-strand cDNA, covering alpha and beta chains. TCRs were amplified for roughly 20 PCR cycles with a constant-region primer and V-primer adapter. MiXCR was run by TCRdb on the reads, yielding one entry per CDR3 protein. This sample yields approximately 46,000 distinct CDR3 sequences, of which less than 30% are seen a single time; about a tenth belongs to the top ten. This specimen consisted of PBMCs, obtained after low-dose radiotherapy plus immunotherapy. The chain combines TRBV5-1 with TRBJ1-1; tentative D call: TRBD1 (6 bases). This TCR was recovered from a male donor with prostate cancer. CDR3 bases: TGCGCCAGCAGCCTCCCCGGGCTTTCCCCGGGACATCAGAACACTGAAGCTTTCTTT. This translates into CASSLPGLSPGHQNTEAFF.